One sample yielded the 2 T cell receptor beta chains listed below, sequenced in a study of beta chain features in type 1 diabetes. What was sequenced were expressed TCRB transcripts, since all of the isolated RNA had been reverse transcribed. Measured with immunoSEQ multiplex PCR; TCRdb has only the in-frame clones, and not every one. The table records about 180,000 clones, around an eighth of them present only once. Specimen: central memory CD4+ T cells from blood. Receptor source: a woman younger than 35 in good health.

This clone was counted a few times. The chain combines TRBV7-9 with TRBJ2-5; maybe TRBD1 (6 bases). The length of the CDR3 is 14 residues. Germline assignment: CDR1 SEHNR and CDR2 FQNEAQ (reference sequence). V shed 5 bases and J shed 1 base, with 11 bases lying between them. CDR3 in amino acids: CASSKGTTQETQYF. Here the CDR3 DNA reads TGTGCCAGCAGCAAAGGGACAACCCAAGAGACCCAGTACTTC.

This clone was seen a handful of times. V gene TRBV7-6 combines with J gene TRBJ2-7; TRBD2 aligns across 10 bases. The CDR3 contains 14 residues. The J segment lost 3 bases and the V segment lost 5 bases, leaving 4 bases of the junction unmatched. The germline CDR1 and CDR2 sequences are SGHVS and FNYEAQ. CDR3 bases: TGTGCCAGCAGCATGCGGACTAGCGGCTACGAGCAGTACTTC. Its protein product is CASSMRTSGYEQYF.